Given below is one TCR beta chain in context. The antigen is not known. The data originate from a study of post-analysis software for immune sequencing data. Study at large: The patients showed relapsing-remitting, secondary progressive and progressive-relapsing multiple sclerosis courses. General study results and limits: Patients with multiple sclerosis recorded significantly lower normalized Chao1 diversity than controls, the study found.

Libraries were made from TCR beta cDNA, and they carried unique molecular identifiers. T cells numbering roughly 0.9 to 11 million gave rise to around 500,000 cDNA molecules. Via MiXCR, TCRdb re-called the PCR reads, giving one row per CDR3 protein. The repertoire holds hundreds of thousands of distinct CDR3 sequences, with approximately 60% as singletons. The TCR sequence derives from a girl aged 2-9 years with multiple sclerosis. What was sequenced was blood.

CDR3 in amino acids: CASSDSYRANEQFF. The CDR3 nucleotides read TGTGCCAGCAGTGACTCGTACAGGGCCAATGAGCAGTTCTTC. This chain links TRBV6-4 with TRBJ2-1, with D possibly matching TRBD1 (6 bases). CDR1 is MRHNA, CDR2 SNTAGT, per germline. The CDR3 runs 14 residues. The V end was cut by 0 bases, the J end by 6 bases, with 9 bases between.